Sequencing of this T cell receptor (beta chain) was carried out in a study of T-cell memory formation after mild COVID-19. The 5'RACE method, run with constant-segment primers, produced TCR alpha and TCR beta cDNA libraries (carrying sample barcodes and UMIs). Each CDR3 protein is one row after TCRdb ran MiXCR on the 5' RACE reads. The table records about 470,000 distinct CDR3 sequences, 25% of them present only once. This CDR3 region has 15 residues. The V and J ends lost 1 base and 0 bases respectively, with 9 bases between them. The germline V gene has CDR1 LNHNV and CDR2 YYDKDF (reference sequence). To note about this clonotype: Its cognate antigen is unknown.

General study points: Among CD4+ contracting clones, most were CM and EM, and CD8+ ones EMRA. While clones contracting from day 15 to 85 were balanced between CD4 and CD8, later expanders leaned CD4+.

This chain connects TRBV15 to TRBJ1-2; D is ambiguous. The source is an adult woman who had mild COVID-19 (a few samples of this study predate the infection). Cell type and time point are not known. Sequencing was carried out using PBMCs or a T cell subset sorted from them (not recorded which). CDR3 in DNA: TGTGCCACCAGCAGAGGGAGAGGAGCTAACTATGGCTACACCTTC. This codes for CATSRGRGANYGYTF.